The 21 T cell receptor beta chains given below trace back to one sample, sequenced in a study. MiXCR, applied by TCRdb to the RT-PCR reads, yields one record per CDR3 protein. Of almost 700,000 distinct CDR3 sequences listed, 14% were seen once; the top ten hold 3.6%. Source material: memory CD4+ T cells from blood. These receptors were taken from a female donor in good health, serving as a healthy control.

Concerning this clonotype itself: With a much larger clone just one base away, this may be a read error. The chain carries TRBV12-3 or TRBV12-4 and TRBJ1-2, with D possibly TRBD1 on 5 matching bases. The V and J ends lost 3 bases and 8 bases respectively, with 10 bases between them. The CDR3 extends over 12 amino acids. The CDR3 loop reads CASSFQGRGYTF. As DNA, the CDR3 is TGTGCCAGCAGTTTTCAGGGAAGAGGCTACACCTTC.

CDR3 amino acids: CASRGGLAGEEYF. In DNA form, the CDR3 reads TGTGCCAGCAGGGGCGGACTAGCGGGAGAGGAGTACTTC. This chain links TRBV5-4 with TRBJ2-7; 13 bases are shared with TRBD2. Germline V CDR1 and CDR2: SGHNT, YYREEE (reference sequence). The trim removed 5 bases at V and 11 bases at J, leaving 7 bases unmatched. CDR3 length: 13 amino acids.

This clonotype was recorded at least ten times. Since the CDR3 does not end with the conserved phenylalanine or tryptophan, this likely comes from a read error. The DNA is left out, because the CDR3 cannot be placed on it with certainty; the CDR3 is given as TCRdb lists it. The V gene is TRBV20-1, the J gene TRBJ2-5; the table gives TRBD1 as D, unverified against the DNA. The CDR3 is 10 residues long, ends included. The germline CDR1 and CDR2 sequences are DFQATT and SNEGSKA (reference sequence). The CDR3: CSAPDQTKTV.

CDR3 sequence (DNA): TGTGCCAGCAGCTTAGTTTCAGTCTGGGAGACCCAGTACTTC. It is translated as CASSLVSVWETQYF. This chain uses TRBV7-6 with TRBJ2-5; D remains ambiguous. V was shortened by 1 base and J by 5 bases, with 11 bases between the two germline ends. The CDR3 is 14 amino acids. The germline V gene has CDR1 SGHVS and CDR2 FNYEAQ.

This clonotype showed up just a few times. This chain uses TRBV20-1 with TRBJ1-1; D remains unclear. V lost 2 bases to trimming and J lost 1 base, with 8 bases between them. Germline CDR1 and CDR2: DFQATT and SNEGSKA (reference sequence). The CDR3 totals 13 residues. The CDR3 loop reads CSARPNPNTEAFF. Written as DNA, the CDR3 is TGCAGTGCTAGACCGAATCCGAACACTGAAGCTTTCTTT.

V and J are TRBV6-1 and TRBJ1-6, with D unclear. The V and J ends lost 7 bases and 8 bases respectively, with 18 bases between them. The CDR3 is made up of 15 amino acids. Germline V CDR1 and CDR2: MNHNS, SASEGT. The DNA of the CDR3 is TGTGCCAGCAACAATCGACCGGCCCTGGATTCACCCCTCCACTTT. Translating gives CASNNRPALDSPLHF.

This clonotype was seen only a few times. The J gene is TRBJ2-5, the V gene TRBV25-1; no definite D call. The CDR3 has 13 residues. Germline V gene data show CDR1 as MGHDK and CDR2 as SYGVNS. V dropped 4 bases and J dropped 2 bases, with 8 bases sitting between them. The DNA for the CDR3 is TGTGCCAGCAGTGGTGATATTCAAGAGACCCAGTACTTC. Its protein product is CASSGDIQETQYF.

The rearrangement uses TRBV29-1 and TRBJ2-3, with D unclear. With 3 bases removed from V and 0 bases from J, the gap between germline ends came to 4 bases. This CDR3 comprises 12 residues. CDR1 and CDR2 (germline): SQVTM, ANQGSEA. The CDR3 DNA sequence: TGCAGCGTTGACGGGAGCACAGATACGCAGTATTTT. Translated: CSVDGSTDTQYF.

The J gene is TRBJ1-5, the V gene TRBV30, with D perhaps matching TRBD1 (5 bases). The CDR3 is 14 residues long. V lost 2 bases and J lost 3, with 11 bases in between. From germline, CDR1 is GTSNPN and CDR2 SVGIG (reference sequence). The chain's CDR3 is CAWSWSGPNQPQHF. The DNA for the CDR3 is TGTGCCTGGAGTTGGTCGGGGCCCAATCAGCCCCAGCATTTT.

The table lists this clonotype with a few counts. The rearrangement uses TRBV12-3 or TRBV12-4 and TRBJ1-5; 7 bases fit TRBD1. The CDR3 consists of 13 residues. V lost 5 bases, J lost 3 bases, and 1 base stayed unmatched. CDR3 coding DNA: TGTGCCAGCAGTACAGGGGCCAATCAGCCCCAGCATTTT. Its translation: CASSTGANQPQHF.

This clonotype was counted only a few times. This chain connects TRBV2 to TRBJ1-1, with a possible D match to TRBD1 (5 bases). The V end was cut by 5 bases, the J end by 4 bases, with 17 bases between. This CDR3 has 15 amino acids. Germline CDR1 SNHLY, CDR2 FYNNEI. Written as DNA, the CDR3 is TGTGCCAGCAGTCGATCGACAGCTTTGGCCACTGAAGCTTTCTTT. Translating gives CASSRSTALATEAFF.

In this sample, this clonotype turned up a few times. CDR3 loop: CASSVGIGGSGDTEAFF. The CDR3 DNA is TGTGCCAGCAGCGTCGGAATCGGAGGGTCGGGGGACACTGAAGCTTTCTTT. The V gene is TRBV9, the J gene TRBJ1-1; D may be TRBD1 (5 bases). This CDR3 spans 17 amino acids. CDR1 SGDLS and CDR2 YYNGEE come from the germline V gene. Trimming shortened V by 2 bases and J by 3 bases, and 20 bases separated the two germline ends.

In this sample, this clonotype turned up many times. The chain uses TRBV9 and TRBJ2-7; 10 bases are shared with TRBD1. V trimming: 4 bases; J trimming: 2 bases; junction bases outside the gene matches: 15. This CDR3 comprises 18 residues. Germline-derived CDR1 and CDR2 are SGDLS and YYNGEE. CDR3 in DNA: TGTGCCAGCAGCCCCGGGACAGGGGCGCTCCGGGGAACCTACGAGCAGTACTTC. This translates into CASSPGTGALRGTYEQYF.

The table lists this clonotype with a few counts. The CDR3 sequence: CASSLGGLVVEQYF. The CDR3 DNA sequence: TGTGCCAGCAGCTTAGGAGGACTAGTGGTCGAGCAGTACTTC. The genes are TRBV7-2 and TRBJ2-7, with 7 nucleotides matching TRBD2. The CDR3 sequence is 14 residues long. After removal of 1 base from V and 6 bases from J, the junction contained 6 bases not matched to a gene. Germline V gene lookup returns CDR1 SGHTA and CDR2 FQGNSA.

This clonotype was seen many times. V gene TRBV29-1 combines with J gene TRBJ2-1; D not certain. CDR3 size: 14 residues. The V end lost 0 bases, the J end lost 6 bases, and 12 bases lay between the germline ends. The germline V gene has CDR1 SQVTM and CDR2 ANQGSEA. As DNA, the CDR3 is TGCAGCGTTGAAGAAGTTGCCCCACCCAATGAGCAGTTCTTC. Amino acid sequence: CSVEEVAPPNEQFF.

This clonotype turned up a few times. The chain has TRBV5-4 and TRBJ2-5; 10 bases are a match to TRBD2. Germline CDR1 is SGHNT and CDR2 is YYREEE (reference sequence). The CDR3 contains 15 residues. J gave up 2 bases and V 5 bases, and 6 bases lay outside the gene matches. The CDR3 sequence is CASSRRTSGQETQYF. The CDR3 DNA reads TGTGCCAGCAGTCGCCGGACTAGCGGTCAAGAGACCCAGTACTTC.

This clonotype was observed a handful of times. This chain uses TRBV2 with TRBJ2-1, with unresolved D. This CDR3 has 12 amino acids. Trimming took 10 bases from V and 8 from J, leaving 15 bases between them. Germline assignment: CDR1 SNHLY and CDR2 FYNNEI. CDR3: CATVYSGDEQFF. CDR3 DNA: TGTGCCACTGTTTACTCTGGGGATGAGCAGTTCTTC.

V and J are TRBV6-5 and TRBJ2-7; D assignment may be TRBD1 or TRBD2 (5 bases each). CDR3 length equals 14 residues. The germline CDR1 and CDR2 sequences are MNHEY and SVGAGI. V lost 2 bases and J 5 bases, leaving 13 bases between the germline ends. The CDR3 region has the DNA TGTGCCAGCAGTTACAGGGACGGGGAAGACGAGCAGTACTTC. It codes for CASSYRDGEDEQYF.

The CDR3: CASNDNQETQYF. The CDR3 bases are TGCGCCAGCAACGATAATCAAGAGACCCAGTACTTC. This chain uses TRBV5-1 with TRBJ2-5; D unresolved. Looked up from germline, CDR1 is SGHRS and CDR2 is YFSETQ. V was cut by 6 bases and J by 2 bases, with 8 bases left in between. The CDR3 spans 12 residues.

In its sample, this clonotype was seen a few times. The chain is built from TRBV14 and TRBJ2-3, with D unclear. The CDR3 contains 13 residues. Trimming left V 2 bases short and J 1 base short, with 4 bases between. CDR1 and CDR2 from the germline V gene are SGHDN and FVKESK. The CDR3 nucleotides are TGTGCCAGCAGCCAAATTGGCACAGATACGCAGTATTTT. As protein: CASSQIGTDTQYF.

The table lists this clonotype with many counts. In DNA form, the CDR3 reads TGCAGTGCGGCCGAGACGGGACGACAGACCCAGTACTTC. Protein: CSAAETGRQTQYF. The chain has TRBV20-1 and TRBJ2-5, with D perhaps being TRBD1 or TRBD2 (5 bases each). With 6 bases removed from V and 6 bases from J, the gap between germline ends came to 17 bases. Germline CDR1 is DFQATT and CDR2 is SNEGSKA (reference sequence). The CDR3 runs 13 residues.